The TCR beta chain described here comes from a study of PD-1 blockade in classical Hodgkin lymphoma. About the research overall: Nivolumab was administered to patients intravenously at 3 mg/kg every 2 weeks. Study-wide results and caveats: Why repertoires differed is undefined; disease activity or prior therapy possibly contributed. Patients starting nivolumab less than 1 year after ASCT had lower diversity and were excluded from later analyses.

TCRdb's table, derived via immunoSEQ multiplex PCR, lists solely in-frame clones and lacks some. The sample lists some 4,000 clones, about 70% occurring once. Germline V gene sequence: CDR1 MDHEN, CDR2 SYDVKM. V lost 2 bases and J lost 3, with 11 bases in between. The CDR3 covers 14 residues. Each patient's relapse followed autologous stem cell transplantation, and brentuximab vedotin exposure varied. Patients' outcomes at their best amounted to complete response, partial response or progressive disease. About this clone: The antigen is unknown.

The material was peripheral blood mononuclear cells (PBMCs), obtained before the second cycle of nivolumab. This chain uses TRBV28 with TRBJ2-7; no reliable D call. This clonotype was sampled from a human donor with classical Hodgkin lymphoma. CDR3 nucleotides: TGTGCCAGCAGTTTACGCCCCCGAATCTACGAGCAGTACTTC. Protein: CASSLRPRIYEQYF.